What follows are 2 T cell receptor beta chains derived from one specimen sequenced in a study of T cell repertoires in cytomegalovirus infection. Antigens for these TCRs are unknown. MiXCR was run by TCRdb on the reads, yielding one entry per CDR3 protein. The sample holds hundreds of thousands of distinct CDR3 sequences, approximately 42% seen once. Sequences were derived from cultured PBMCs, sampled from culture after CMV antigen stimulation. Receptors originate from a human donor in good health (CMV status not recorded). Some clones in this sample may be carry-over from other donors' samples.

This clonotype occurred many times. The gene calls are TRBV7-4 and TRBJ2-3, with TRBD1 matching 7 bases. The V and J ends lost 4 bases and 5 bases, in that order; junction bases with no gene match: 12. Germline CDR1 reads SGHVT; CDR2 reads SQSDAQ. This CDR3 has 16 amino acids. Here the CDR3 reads CASSSTTQQGKDTQYF. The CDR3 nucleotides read TGTGCCAGCAGCTCAACTACTCAACAGGGGAAAGATACGCAGTATTTT.

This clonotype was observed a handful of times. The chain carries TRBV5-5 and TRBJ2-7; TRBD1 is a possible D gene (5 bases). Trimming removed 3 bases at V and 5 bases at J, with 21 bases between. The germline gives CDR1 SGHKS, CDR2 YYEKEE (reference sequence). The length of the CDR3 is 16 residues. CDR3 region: CASSSTYRTPTHEQYF. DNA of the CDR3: TGTGCCAGCAGCTCCACATACAGGACCCCGACCCACGAGCAGTACTTC. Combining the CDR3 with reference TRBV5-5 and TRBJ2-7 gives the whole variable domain DAGVTQSPTHLIKTRGQQVTLRCSPISGHKSVSWYQQVLGQGPQFIFQYYEKEERGRGNFPDRFSARQFPNYSSELNVNALLLGDSALYLCASSSTYRTPTHEQYFGPGTRLTVT.